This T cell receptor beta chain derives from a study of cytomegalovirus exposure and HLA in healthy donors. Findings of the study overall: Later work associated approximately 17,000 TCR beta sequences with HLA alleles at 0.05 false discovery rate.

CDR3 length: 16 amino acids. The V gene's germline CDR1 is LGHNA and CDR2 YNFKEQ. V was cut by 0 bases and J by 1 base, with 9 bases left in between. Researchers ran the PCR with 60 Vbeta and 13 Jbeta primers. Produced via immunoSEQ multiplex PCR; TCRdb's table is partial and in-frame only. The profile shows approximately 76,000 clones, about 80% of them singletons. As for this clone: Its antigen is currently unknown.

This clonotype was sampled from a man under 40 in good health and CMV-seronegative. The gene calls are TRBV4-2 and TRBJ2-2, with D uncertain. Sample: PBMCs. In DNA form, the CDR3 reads TGTGCCAGCAGCCAAGATTGGAGAGGGAACACCGGGGAGCTGTTTTTT. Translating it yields CASSQDWRGNTGELFF.